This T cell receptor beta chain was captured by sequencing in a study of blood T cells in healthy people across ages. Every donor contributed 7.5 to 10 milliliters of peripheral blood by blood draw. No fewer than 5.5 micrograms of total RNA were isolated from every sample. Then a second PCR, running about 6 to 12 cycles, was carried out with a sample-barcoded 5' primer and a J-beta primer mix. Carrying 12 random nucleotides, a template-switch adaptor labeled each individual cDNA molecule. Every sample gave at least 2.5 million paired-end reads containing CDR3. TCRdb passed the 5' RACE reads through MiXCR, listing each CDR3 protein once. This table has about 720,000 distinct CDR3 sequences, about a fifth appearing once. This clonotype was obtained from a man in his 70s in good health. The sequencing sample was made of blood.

The CDR3 DNA is TGTGCCAGCAGTTTACTACTAGCGGGAGGAAGGTTCTTC. This sequence encodes CASSLLLAGGRFF. The chain combines TRBV12-3 or TRBV12-4 with TRBJ2-1; TRBD2 aligns across 12 bases. The CDR3 contains 13 residues. The V and J ends lost 2 bases and 15 bases, in that order; junction bases with no gene match: 5.